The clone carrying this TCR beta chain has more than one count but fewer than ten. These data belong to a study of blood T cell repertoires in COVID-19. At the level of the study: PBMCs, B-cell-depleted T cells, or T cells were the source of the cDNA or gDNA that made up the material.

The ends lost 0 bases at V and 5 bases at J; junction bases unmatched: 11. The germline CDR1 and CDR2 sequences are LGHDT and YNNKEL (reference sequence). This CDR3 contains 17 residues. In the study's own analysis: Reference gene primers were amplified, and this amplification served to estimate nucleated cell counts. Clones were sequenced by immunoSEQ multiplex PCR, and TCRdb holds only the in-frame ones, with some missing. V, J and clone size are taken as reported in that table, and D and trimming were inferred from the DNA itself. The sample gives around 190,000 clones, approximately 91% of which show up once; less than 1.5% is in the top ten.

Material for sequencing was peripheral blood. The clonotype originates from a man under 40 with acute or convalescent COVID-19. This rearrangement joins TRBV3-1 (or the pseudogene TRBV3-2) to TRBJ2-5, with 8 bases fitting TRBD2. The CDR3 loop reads CASSQDRFGGATETQYF. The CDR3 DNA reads TGTGCCAGCAGCCAAGATAGATTCGGGGGGGCTACTGAGACCCAGTACTTC.